The present T cell receptor (beta chain) was sequenced within a study of beta chain features in type 1 diabetes. Whole-study findings and limits: For Type 1 diabetes patients, all four CD4+ subsets carried TCRB CDR3s that were moderately but significantly shorter.

V was cut by 1 base and J by 7 bases, with 7 bases left in between. From germline, CDR1 is LGHNA and CDR2 YSLEER. This CDR3 has 13 residues. Sequencing targeted expressed TCRB transcripts, as all isolated RNA had been reverse transcribed. Produced via immunoSEQ multiplex PCR; TCRdb's table is partial and in-frame only. The sample has some 660,000 clones, more than 13% seen once. Many counts were recorded for this clone. Its target is unknown. The chain joins TRBV4-3 to TRBJ2-2; D remains unclear. This TCR derives from a young man with type 1 diabetes. The sequencing sample was made of naive CD4+ T cells from blood. The CDR3 loop is CASSQALRGELFF. CDR3 DNA: TGCGCCAGCAGCCAAGCTTTACGCGGGGAGCTGTTTTTT.